A single sample is the source of the 27 T cell receptor beta chains below, sequenced in a study of shared clonotypes between healthy human individuals. Here immunoSEQ multiplex PCR was the method, and the copy in TCRdb shows in-frame clones only, minus some. The table has about 2.3 million clones, 85% to 95% seen once. The sequenced sample consisted of naive CD4+ T cells from PBMCs. Described subset: CD45RA+ positively selected. These TCRs come from a man aged 18 to 29 in good health. Some clones in this sample may be carry-over from other donors' samples.

This clone appeared once. V and J are TRBV9 and TRBJ2-5; D is tentatively TRBD1 or TRBD2 (6 bases each). The CDR3 consists of 19 residues. Germline V gene lookup returns CDR1 SGDLS and CDR2 YYNGEE. Trimming cost V 4 bases and J 5 bases, with 30 bases left between them. CDR3 DNA sequence: TGTGCCAGCAGCTCCCCCTTCGTAGGTAATAGGGGGGATGTGGAGACCCAGTACTTC. Protein: CASSSPFVGNRGDVETQYF.

V and J are TRBV11-3 and TRBJ1-1; D is uncertain. Germline CDR1 reads SGHNT; CDR2 reads YENEEA. Trimming stripped 6 bases from V and 4 bases from J, with 15 bases between. The length of the CDR3 is 14 residues. CDR3 amino acids: CASSPGQSSTEAFF. The DNA for the CDR3 is TGTGCCAGCAGTCCTGGTCAGAGCAGCACTGAAGCTTTCTTT.

This sequence joins TRBV7-6 and TRBJ1-2; D is ambiguous. The germline CDR1 and CDR2 sequences are SGHVS and FNYEAQ. Trimming stripped 11 bases from V and 6 bases from J, with 10 bases between. The length of the CDR3 is 10 residues. The CDR3 protein is CALSPDGYTF. In DNA form, the CDR3 reads TGTGCCTTATCTCCAGATGGCTACACCTTC. The entire variable domain, with the rest obtained from reference TRBV7-6 and TRBJ1-2, is as follows: GAGVSQSPRYKVTKRGQDVALRCDPISGHVSLYWYRQALGQGPEFLTYFNYEAQQDKSGLPNDRFSAERPEGSISTLTIQRTEQRDSAMYRCALSPDGYTFGSGTRLTVV.

This clone was counted once. This chain connects TRBV6-6 to TRBJ2-7, with D uncertain. In germline, CDR1 is MNHNY, CDR2 SVGAGI (reference sequence). This CDR3 comprises 16 residues. V was pared by 2 bases and J by 0 bases, with 14 bases between. The CDR3 loop is CASSYSRISSSYEQYF. CDR3 bases: TGTGCCAGCAGTTACAGTCGCATTTCGAGCTCCTACGAGCAGTACTTC.

The rearrangement links TRBV7-2 to TRBJ1-6; D uncertain. The CDR3 is made up of 11 amino acids. Between the trimmed V and J ends, which lost 5 bases and 7 bases, there was a span of 3 bases. Germline V gives CDR1 SGHTA, CDR2 FQGNSA. The CDR3 nucleotides read TGTGCCAGCAGCGGGAATTCACCCCTCCACTTT. This sequence encodes CASSGNSPLHF.

The chain has TRBV5-4 and TRBJ2-5, with D tentatively TRBD1 or TRBD2 (5 bases each). Trimming pared 0 bases from V and 4 bases from J, leaving 16 bases between. This CDR3 region has 16 residues. Germline CDR1 and CDR2: SGHNT and YYREEE (reference sequence). The CDR3 nucleotides are TGTGCCAGCAGCTTGGTGCGGGTATCGGGGCGAGAGACCCAGTACTTC. Its protein is CASSLVRVSGRETQYF. The full variable domain, in which reference TRBV5-4 and TRBJ2-5 provide the parts outside the CDR3, is ETGVTQSPTHLIKTRGQQVTLRCSSQSGHNTVSWYQQALGQGPQFIFQYYREEENGRGNFPPRFSGLQFPNYSSELNVNALELDDSALYLCASSLVRVSGRETQYFGPGTRLLVL.

As concerns this clone: Other DNA sequences of this sample code for an identical CDR3. The chain couples TRBV6-1 to TRBJ1-2; 7 bases fit TRBD1. The V gene end was trimmed by 3 bases and the J gene end by 3 bases; junction bases not matched to a gene: 1. The CDR3 extends over 13 amino acids. Germline V gene sequence: CDR1 MNHNS, CDR2 SASEGT. The CDR3 sequence is CASSDRGDYGYTF. CDR3 nucleotide sequence: TGTGCCAGCAGTGACAGGGGGGACTATGGCTACACCTTC.

This sequence joins TRBV7-2 and TRBJ2-5, with 7 bases lining up with TRBD2. Germline lookup yields CDR1 SGHTA and CDR2 FQGNSA. The CDR3 has 15 amino acids. V gave up 5 bases and J gave up 7 bases; unmatched junction bases: 13. The chain's CDR3 is CASSRRGSGGGTQYF. CDR3 nucleotides: TGTGCCAGCAGCCGAAGAGGATCCGGCGGGGGGACCCAGTACTTC.

There are a few counts of this clone. The rearrangement links TRBV7-9 to TRBJ1-1; D might be TRBD1 (5 bases). The CDR3 runs 13 residues. Germline V CDR1 and CDR2: SEHNR, FQNEAQ (reference sequence). With 6 bases removed from V and 0 bases from J, the gap between germline ends came to 8 bases. CDR3 residues: CASRGTVNTEAFF. The CDR3 DNA sequence: TGTGCCAGCAGGGGGACCGTGAACACTGAAGCTTTCTTT.

The chain uses TRBV28 and TRBJ1-1; tentative D call: TRBD1 (5 bases). V lost 6 bases and J lost 5, with 19 bases in between. Germline V CDR1 and CDR2: MDHEN, SYDVKM. The CDR3 consists of 15 residues. For the CDR3, the DNA is TGTGCCAGCAGACCCGGAGGGGAGGGGAAGACTGAAGCTTTCTTT. This codes for CASRPGGEGKTEAFF.

The J gene is TRBJ2-7, the V gene TRBV5-1; perhaps TRBD1 as D (8 bases). The V gene's germline CDR1 is SGHRS and CDR2 YFSETQ. The V end lost 6 bases, the J end lost 4 bases, and 14 bases lay between the germline ends. The CDR3 has 13 amino acids. CDR3 bases: TGCGCCAGCAATGAACAGGGGGGGTACGAGCAGTACTTC. This encodes CASNEQGGYEQYF.

The genes are TRBV5-1 and TRBJ2-1, with 9 nucleotides matching TRBD2. V lost 0 bases, J lost 0 bases, and 4 bases stayed unmatched. This CDR3 contains 17 residues. Germline assignment: CDR1 SGHRS and CDR2 YFSETQ. CDR3 region: CASSLVSSGTSYNEQFF. DNA for the CDR3: TGCGCCAGCAGCTTGGTTTCTAGCGGGACCTCCTACAATGAGCAGTTCTTC.

The rearrangement links TRBV7-8 to TRBJ2-3; TRBD2 aligns across 11 bases. The CDR3 has 16 residues. Unmatched junction bases numbered 8, after V lost 5 bases and J lost 4 bases. The germline V gene has CDR1 SGHVS and CDR2 FQNEAQ. The CDR3, as DNA: TGTGCCAGCAGCCCCACCGGGACTAGCGGAGCAGATACGCAGTATTTT. Encoded protein: CASSPTGTSGADTQYF.

This chain uses TRBV15 with TRBJ2-7; tentative D call: TRBD1 (6 bases). V was clipped by 11 bases and J by 4 bases, with 15 bases between them. The length of the CDR3 is 12 residues. Germline V gives CDR1 LNHNV, CDR2 YYDKDF (reference sequence). DNA for the CDR3: TGTGCCTCGGGCCTGGGGGCGTACGAGCAGTACTTC. This gives the protein CASGLGAYEQYF.

Regarding this clone: Other DNA sequences in this specimen translate into the identical CDR3. The CDR3 bases are TGTGCCAGCAGAGGAACAGGGGGGGAGACCCAGTACTTC. As protein: CASRGTGGETQYF. The chain uses TRBV6-1 and TRBJ2-5, with 8 positions matching TRBD1. J gave up 5 bases and V 6 bases, and 5 bases lay outside the gene matches. The CDR3 is made up of 13 amino acids. Germline values: CDR1 MNHNS, CDR2 SASEGT.

The rearrangement uses TRBV4-3 and TRBJ2-2; 8 positions match TRBD2. V dropped 4 bases and J dropped 6; count of bases not matched to a gene: 10. CDR3 size: 16 residues. Germline lookup yields CDR1 LGHNA and CDR2 YSLEER. CDR3 amino acids: CASSPSGTRGSGELFF. For the CDR3, the DNA is TGCGCCAGCAGCCCCTCCGGGACTAGGGGTTCCGGGGAGCTGTTTTTT.

This chain connects TRBV25-1 to TRBJ1-1, with D uncertain. Trimming pared 3 bases from V and 0 bases from J, leaving 11 bases between. Germline values: CDR1 MGHDK, CDR2 SYGVNS. The CDR3 extends over 15 amino acids. CDR3 protein: CASSERKGMNTEAFF. In DNA, the CDR3 is TGTGCCAGCAGTGAGAGGAAGGGCATGAACACTGAAGCTTTCTTT.

The chain is built from TRBV7-3 and TRBJ2-2; D tentatively fits TRBD1 or TRBD2 (5 bases each). Per the germline V gene, CDR1 is SGHTA and CDR2 is FQGTGA. Trimming removed 3 bases from V and 4 bases from J, with 15 bases in between. The CDR3 contains 16 residues. The CDR3 DNA reads as TGTGCCAGCAGCTTGGCAGGGACGTGGTCCACCGGGGAGCTGTTTTTT. It specifies CASSLAGTWSTGELFF.

The V and J genes are TRBV30 and TRBJ1-2; D is possibly TRBD1 (6 bases). The germline CDR1 and CDR2 sequences are GTSNPN and SVGIG (reference sequence). The CDR3 has 12 residues. With 5 bases removed from V and 4 bases from J, the gap between germline ends came to 11 bases. The CDR3 here is CAWGTGTYGYTF. The CDR3, as DNA: TGTGCCTGGGGCACAGGGACCTATGGCTACACCTTC.

On this clone itself: Other nucleotide sequences in the sample specify the same CDR3. J is TRBJ2-1 and V is TRBV9; D gene ambiguous. Germline lookup yields CDR1 SGDLS and CDR2 YYNGEE. With 0 bases removed from V and 6 bases from J, the gap between germline ends came to 7 bases. The CDR3 loop spans 13 amino acids. CDR3 sequence: CASSVGPGNEQFF. CDR3 DNA sequence: TGTGCCAGCAGCGTAGGGCCAGGCAATGAGCAGTTCTTC.

This chain links TRBV5-1 with TRBJ2-7; D is perhaps TRBD1 (6 bases). Trimming took 4 bases from V and 0 from J, leaving 14 bases between them. There are 15 residues in the CDR3. Looked up from germline, CDR1 is SGHRS and CDR2 is YFSETQ. In DNA form, the CDR3 reads TGCGCCAGCAGCACCGTCGGGACAAGCTCCTACGAGCAGTACTTC. Translated: CASSTVGTSSYEQYF.

This clone was found once. The J gene is TRBJ1-3, the V gene TRBV30; no definite D call. Germline lookup yields CDR1 GTSNPN and CDR2 SVGIG (reference sequence). With 4 bases removed from V and 2 bases from J, the gap between germline ends came to 12 bases. The CDR3 has 14 residues. The CDR3 sequence is CAWTLRSAGNTIYF. DNA for the CDR3: TGTGCCTGGACCCTACGATCGGCTGGAAACACCATATATTTT.

The rearrangement links TRBV4-1 to TRBJ2-5; the D is unclear. CDR1 is MGHRA and CDR2 is YSYEKL in the germline V gene. This CDR3 has 16 amino acids. V was pared by 0 bases and J by 2 bases, with 13 bases between. CDR3 sequence reads: CASSQEVAVRQETQYF. CDR3 in DNA: TGCGCCAGCAGCCAAGAGGTCGCAGTGAGACAAGAGACCCAGTACTTC.

Written as DNA, the CDR3 is TGCGCCAGCAGTGATTATAGGACAGGAGTCTACGAGCAGTACTTC. Encoded protein: CASSDYRTGVYEQYF. V is TRBV10-1 and J is TRBJ2-7; 7 bases are shared with TRBD1. Germline CDR1 WNHNN, CDR2 SYGVQD (reference sequence). With V trimmed by 3 bases and J by 3 bases, 8 bases remained unmatched. This CDR3 contains 15 residues.

The rearrangement uses TRBV11-3 and TRBJ2-3; D is undetermined. Between the trimmed V and J ends, which lost 0 bases and 5 bases, there was a span of 3 bases. CDR1 and CDR2 from the germline V gene are SGHNT and YENEEA. The CDR3 sequence is 12 residues long. DNA of the CDR3: TGTGCCAGCAGCTTAGATTTAGATACGCAGTATTTT. It is translated as CASSLDLDTQYF.

The rearrangement links TRBV7-8 to TRBJ2-1; D may match TRBD1 or TRBD2 (5 bases each). CDR1 is SGHVS, CDR2 FQNEAQ, per germline. This CDR3 comprises 13 residues. V lost 1 base and J lost 9, with 10 bases in between. The CDR3 bases are TGTGCCAGCAGCTTAGTCCGTGGGGGTGAGCAGTTCTTC. Encoded protein: CASSLVRGGEQFF.

This chain connects TRBV2 to TRBJ1-5; 9 bases are a match to TRBD1. CDR1 and CDR2 from the germline V gene are SNHLY and FYNNEI. After removal of 4 bases from V and 5 bases from J, the junction contained 3 bases not matched to a gene. This CDR3 is built from 14 residues. CDR3 nucleotides: TGTGCCAGCAGTGGGACAGGGGTCGATCAGCCCCAGCATTTT. It yields the protein CASSGTGVDQPQHF.